Listed here is a single TCR beta chain. This CDR3 contains 12 residues. V was cut by 5 bases and J by 3 bases, with 8 bases left in between. CDR1 MNHEY and CDR2 SVGAGI come from the germline V gene. These data are taken from a study of graft-versus-host responses after intestinal transplantation. Whole-study results and caveats: Ileal or blood samples showed some GvH clones first, and such clones were also found in recipient marrow.

The assay was immunoSEQ multiplex PCR, and TCRdb's table has in-frame clones only and misses some. Counted here are approximately 18,000 clones, around 40% occurring once; the ten biggest clones make up roughly 2%. This sequence originates from a human patient who was an organ donor for intestinal transplantation. The V and J genes are TRBV6-5 and TRBJ2-7; D might be TRBD2 (5 bases). The specimen comprised alloreactive CD4+ T cells from a mixed lymphocyte reaction culture, sampled before transplantation. Subset given: CFSE-low proliferating T cells sorted from roughly six-day pre-transplant mixed lymphocyte reaction (GvH or HvG direction). CDR3 sequence: CASSAGLYEQYF. CDR3 nucleotides: TGTGCCAGCAGTGCCGGACTCTACGAGCAGTACTTC.